The 2 T cell receptor beta chains in this list originate from one sample, sequenced in a study of Ad26.COV2.S vaccination and SARS-CoV-2 variants. Treatment noted: roughly 19 received Ad26.COV2.S at low or high dose, single or two shots; 5 received placebo; per-sample allocation not given. Sample collection was performed on day 63 after the first vaccine or placebo injection. The assay was immunoSEQ multiplex PCR, and TCRdb's table has in-frame clones only and misses some. The sample shows some 640,000 clones, about 89% of them seen only once. Sequencing used peripheral blood, obtained in a trial of Ad26.COV2.S vaccine versus placebo. These receptors all come from a person between 18 and 65 years old who received the Ad26.COV2.S COVID-19 vaccine or a placebo.

The gene calls are TRBV18 and TRBJ2-7; D is tentatively TRBD1 or TRBD2 (7 bases each). Germline CDR1 and CDR2: KGHSH and LQKENI. The germline V and J ends were trimmed by 6 bases and 7 bases, with 19 bases remaining between them. The CDR3 covers 14 residues. DNA of the CDR3: TGTGCCAGCTCCCCCGGGGAGGGGGCGAGGGAGCAGTACTTC. Translated: CASSPGEGAREQYF.

The chain joins TRBV10-3 to TRBJ2-2; maybe TRBD2 (6 bases). The germline V gene has CDR1 ENHRY and CDR2 SYGVKD. The V end was cut by 3 bases, the J end by 4 bases, with 12 bases between. The CDR3 length is 15 residues. In DNA, the CDR3 is TGTGCCATCAGTGATTGGGGGAGGTCCACCGGGGAGCTGTTTTTT. The encoded protein is CAISDWGRSTGELFF.